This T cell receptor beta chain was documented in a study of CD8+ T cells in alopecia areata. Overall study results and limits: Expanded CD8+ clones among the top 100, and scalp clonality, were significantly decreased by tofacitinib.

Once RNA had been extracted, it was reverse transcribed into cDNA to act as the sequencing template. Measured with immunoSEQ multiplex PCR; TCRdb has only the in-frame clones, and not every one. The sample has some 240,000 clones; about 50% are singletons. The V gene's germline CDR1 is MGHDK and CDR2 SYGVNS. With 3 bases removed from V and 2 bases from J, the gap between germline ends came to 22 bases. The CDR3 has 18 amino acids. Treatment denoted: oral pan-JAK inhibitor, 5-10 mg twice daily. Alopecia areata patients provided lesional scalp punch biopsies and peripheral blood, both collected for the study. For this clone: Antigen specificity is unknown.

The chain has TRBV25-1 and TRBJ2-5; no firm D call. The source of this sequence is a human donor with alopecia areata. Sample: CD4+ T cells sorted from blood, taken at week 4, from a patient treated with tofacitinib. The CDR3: CASSDPMLGGRLQETQYF. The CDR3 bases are TGTGCCAGCAGTGATCCGATGCTGGGCGGCAGGCTACAAGAGACCCAGTACTTC.